This T cell receptor (beta chain) is from a study of cytomegalovirus exposure and HLA in healthy donors. Across the whole study: The approximately 710 first-cohort repertoires and the 95 to 150 validation repertoires shared the same platform, a later analysis reported. Study conclusions and caveats: Whilst most TCR sequences proved rare, a subset of public TCRs occurred across many donors. The classifier was said to identify cytomegalovirus status with high specificity and sensitivity.

The CDR3 runs 15 residues. J lost 2 bases, V lost 5 bases, and 7 bases had no gene match. Germline CDR1 reads SEHNR; CDR2 reads FQNEAQ (reference sequence). As to this clone: Its antigen is as yet unknown.

Generated by immunoSEQ multiplex PCR, the TCRdb table keeps only in-frame clones and is missing some. The table shows under 140,000 clones, with roughly 90% occurring only once. This clonotype originated in a woman aged 18-29 years in good health and CMV-seronegative. This chain links TRBV7-9 with TRBJ2-7; 9 bases fit TRBD1. The material sequenced was PBMCs. The CDR3 DNA reads TGTGCCAGCAGCCCGAGGGACAGGGATACCTACGAGCAGTACTTC. Its translation: CASSPRDRDTYEQYF.